The clone carrying this TCR beta chain has a handful of counts. The target antigen is unknown. The data were taken from a study of beta chain features in type 1 diabetes. The study, taken as a whole, reports: Type 1 diabetes patients had moderately but significantly shorter TCRB CDR3s in all four CD4+ subsets.

V was clipped by 10 bases and J by 2 bases; unmatched bases: 6. Germline CDR1 ENHRY, CDR2 SYGVKD. The CDR3 runs to 14 residues. The isolated RNA, all of it, was reverse transcribed, so expressed TCRB transcripts were what got sequenced. Measured with immunoSEQ multiplex PCR; TCRdb has only the in-frame clones, and not every one. Of roughly 300,000 clones in the sample, approximately 9.9% were seen once. Sequencing was performed on central memory CD4+ T cells from blood. This sequence originates from a man younger than 45 with type 1 diabetes. The chain uses TRBV10-3 and TRBJ1-5, with TRBD1 identical over 9 bases. CDR3 residues: CATARTGGNQPQHF. The CDR3 nucleotides read TGTGCCACCGCCCGGACAGGGGGCAATCAGCCCCAGCATTTT.